This entry lists 2 T cell receptor beta chains sequenced from one sample in a study of blood T cell repertoires in COVID-19. Sequenced by immunoSEQ multiplex PCR; TCRdb stores in-frame clones only, minus some. The sample has 290,000 or so clones, around 91% seen once. Sequencing was carried out using PBMCs or T cells enriched from blood (not recorded which). These receptors were taken from a woman under 30 with acute COVID-19.

This clone showed up just once. The V and J genes are TRBV5-1 and TRBJ1-6; D is possibly TRBD1 (5 bases). CDR1 is SGHRS, CDR2 YFSETQ, per germline. Trimming cost V 4 bases and J 9 bases, with 17 bases left between them. The CDR3 totals 15 residues. The CDR3 DNA sequence: TGCGCCAGCAGCCCCGGGATTTCGGGGGGTTCACCCCTCCACTTT. Translating gives CASSPGISGGSPLHF.

The J gene is TRBJ2-1, the V gene TRBV5-1; D might be TRBD2 (6 bases). This CDR3 contains 16 residues. Trimming left V 4 bases short and J 4 bases short, with 18 bases between. Germline lookup yields CDR1 SGHRS and CDR2 YFSETQ. The CDR3 region has the DNA TGCGCCAGCAGCCCGCGCCAGGCTAGCGAGTACAATGAGCAGTTCTTC. Protein product: CASSPRQASEYNEQFF.